Following are 32 T cell receptor beta chains from one sample sequenced in a study of CD8+ T cells in alopecia areata. The sample's treatment: oral pan-JAK inhibitor, 5-10 mg twice daily. Extraction and reverse transcription of RNA yielded cDNA as the sequencing template. Only in-frame clones appear in the TCRdb table, and some are missing; sequencing was by immunoSEQ multiplex PCR. The data hold some 120,000 clones, with under 60% observed a single time. Sequencing was performed on CD8+ T cells sorted from blood, taken at week 24, from a patient treated with tofacitinib. The receptors were gathered from a human donor with alopecia areata.

For the CDR3, the DNA is TGTGCCAGCAGTACCACGTCTAGCGGGGCGGAGACCCAGTACTTC. Residues: CASSTTSSGAETQYF. The rearrangement links TRBV13 to TRBJ2-5, with 9 bases fitting TRBD2. This CDR3 has 15 amino acids. Trimming cost V 6 bases and J 5 bases; bases outside gene matches: 10. Germline lookup yields CDR1 PRHDT and CDR2 FYEKMQ (reference sequence).

The chain combines TRBV19 with TRBJ2-2; 9 nucleotides match TRBD1. After removal of 5 bases from V and 10 bases from J, the junction contained 11 bases not matched to a gene. The CDR3 has 15 amino acids. The germline V gene encodes CDR1 LNHDA and CDR2 SQIVND (reference sequence). CDR3 residues: CASSWITDRGEELFF. The DNA of the CDR3 is TGTGCCAGTAGTTGGATCACGGACAGGGGAGAGGAGCTGTTTTTT.

The chain couples TRBV13 to TRBJ2-7, with D possibly being TRBD1 (5 bases). The CDR3 has 12 amino acids. CDR1 is PRHDT, CDR2 FYEKMQ, per germline (reference sequence). Trimming cost V 4 bases and J 5 bases, with 9 bases left between them. This CDR3 reads CASSWQGHEQYF. For the CDR3, the DNA is TGTGCCAGCAGCTGGCAGGGCCACGAGCAGTACTTC.

This chain uses TRBV5-6 with TRBJ2-7; no clear D gene. The length of the CDR3 is 12 residues. The V gene lost 4 bases and the J gene lost 6 bases, with 11 bases spanning the gap. The germline CDR1 and CDR2 sequences are SGHDT and YYEEEE. CDR3 region: CASSGDAPEQYF. CDR3 DNA sequence: TGTGCCAGCAGCGGTGACGCACCCGAGCAGTACTTC.

The V and J genes are TRBV4-1 and TRBJ2-7; no clear D gene. Trimming cost V 4 bases and J 0 bases, with 10 bases left between them. This CDR3 is built from 14 residues. In germline, CDR1 is MGHRA, CDR2 YSYEKL. The CDR3 is CASSLIPSSYEQYF. CDR3 nucleotide sequence: TGCGCCAGCAGCCTGATACCGAGCTCCTACGAGCAGTACTTC.

This clone was counted only a few times. The chain combines TRBV25-1 with TRBJ2-3; perhaps D is TRBD1 or TRBD2 (5 bases each). V was pared by 1 base and J by 5 bases, with 13 bases between. CDR3 length equals 15 residues. Per the germline V gene, CDR1 is MGHDK and CDR2 is SYGVNS. The CDR3 DNA reads TGTGCCAGCAGTGAATGGATAGGGGCGGGAGATACGCAGTATTTT. Protein sequence: CASSEWIGAGDTQYF.

The chain joins TRBV7-9 to TRBJ2-5, with no clear D. Between the trimmed V and J ends, which lost 11 bases and 7 bases, there was a span of 17 bases. CDR1 is SEHNR and CDR2 is FQNEAQ in the germline V gene (reference sequence). The CDR3 totals 12 residues. The CDR3 reads CAGGPGLGTQYF. CDR3 DNA: TGTGCCGGTGGGCCCGGGTTGGGGACCCAGTACTTC.

Note on this clone: One end of the junction fails to match germline, which may point to a read error. The chain carries TRBV7-2 and TRBJ1-5; D gene ambiguous. The CDR3 contains 15 residues. Looked up from germline, CDR1 is SGHTA and CDR2 is FQGNSA. CDR3 nucleotides: TGCGCCAGCAGCCAAGATTGGTCTAGCAATCAGCCCCAGCATTTT. Translated: CASSQDWSSNQPQHF.

The chain is built from TRBV6-6 and TRBJ2-7; D gene unclear. The CDR3 runs to 14 residues. Germline V gene lookup returns CDR1 MNHNY and CDR2 SVGAGI (reference sequence). V was shortened by 2 bases and J by 1 base, with 9 bases between the two germline ends. The CDR3 is CASSYEEGSYEQYF. CDR3 nucleotides: TGTGCCAGCAGTTACGAGGAAGGGTCCTACGAGCAGTACTTC.

This chain links TRBV10-3 with TRBJ2-3; tentative D call: TRBD2 (7 bases). Germline CDR1 reads ENHRY; CDR2 reads SYGVKD. Trimming pared 7 bases from V and 5 bases from J, leaving 13 bases between. The CDR3 has 13 amino acids. This CDR3 reads CAIKAGAKDTQYF. DNA of the CDR3: TGTGCCATCAAGGCGGGGGCCAAAGATACGCAGTATTTT.

The chain joins TRBV13 to TRBJ1-2, with D unresolved. The CDR3 loop spans 13 amino acids. Trimming shortened V by 3 bases and J by 4 bases, and 9 bases separated the two germline ends. Germline CDR1 is PRHDT and CDR2 is FYEKMQ (reference sequence). The CDR3 spells CASSFEGSYGYTF. CDR3 DNA: TGTGCCAGCAGCTTTGAGGGTAGCTATGGCTACACCTTC.

The chain carries TRBV7-9 and TRBJ2-3; 9 positions match TRBD1. V shed 1 base and J 2 bases; nucleotides not matched to a gene: 7. Germline V gene lookup returns CDR1 SEHNR and CDR2 FQNEAQ (reference sequence). The CDR3 has 17 amino acids. In DNA, the CDR3 is TGTGCCAGCAGCTTAGATGGGACAGGGCGCCTCACAGATACGCAGTATTTT. Its protein product is CASSLDGTGRLTDTQYF.

J is TRBJ2-1 and V is TRBV27, with a weak D call TRBD1 (6 bases). CDR3 length equals 13 residues. Germline CDR1 reads MNHEY; CDR2 reads SMNVEV (reference sequence). The V end was cut by 5 bases, the J end by 10 bases, with 15 bases between. CDR3 protein: CASSPGTPLEQFF. CDR3 in DNA: TGTGCCAGCAGTCCCGGGACACCCCTCGAGCAGTTCTTC.

This chain links TRBV18 with TRBJ2-7; D is possibly TRBD1 (6 bases). V was trimmed by 3 bases and J by 0 bases, leaving 9 bases between them. CDR1 is KGHSH, CDR2 LQKENI, per germline. This CDR3 comprises 14 residues. Here the CDR3 DNA reads TGTGCCAGCTCACCCGGGACAAACTCCTACGAGCAGTACTTC. This codes for CASSPGTNSYEQYF.

The chain employs TRBV9 and TRBJ1-1; 9 bases match TRBD1. This CDR3 spans 15 amino acids. V trimming: 4 bases; J trimming: 3 bases; junction bases outside the gene matches: 7. Germline CDR1 SGDLS, CDR2 YYNGEE. CDR3 nucleotide sequence: TGTGCCAGCAGCCCAGGGGGACAGGGCGACACTGAAGCTTTCTTT. Its protein is CASSPGGQGDTEAFF. Filled out from reference TRBV9 and TRBJ1-1, the complete variable domain reads DSGVTQTPKHLITATGQRVTLRCSPRSGDLSVYWYQQSLDQGLQFLIQYYNGEERAKGNILERFSAQQFPDLHSELNLSSLELGDSALYFCASSPGGQGDTEAFFGQGTRLTVV.

This clone was detected a few times. The chain links TRBV5-4 to TRBJ2-1; 9 bases map to TRBD1. CDR3 length equals 14 residues. Unmatched junction bases numbered 5, after V lost 5 bases and J lost 5 bases. CDR1 is SGHNT and CDR2 is YYREEE in the germline V gene (reference sequence). The CDR3 is CASSNRGLDNEQFF. The CDR3 DNA sequence: TGTGCCAGCAGTAACAGGGGGCTGGACAATGAGCAGTTCTTC.

V is TRBV27 and J is TRBJ2-2; D is tentatively TRBD1 or TRBD2 (5 bases each). V dropped 5 bases and J dropped 3 bases, with 19 bases sitting between them. CDR1 is MNHEY and CDR2 is SMNVEV in the germline V gene (reference sequence). The length of the CDR3 is 17 residues. The CDR3 sequence is CASSPSRGEIHTGELFF. CDR3 nucleotides: TGTGCCAGCAGTCCCTCGCGAGGGGAAATTCACACCGGGGAGCTGTTTTTT.

Concerning this clone itself: This sample also contains other DNA sequences that code for the same CDR3. The chain is built from TRBV7-9 and TRBJ1-1, with D perhaps matching TRBD1 (5 bases). V shed 5 bases and J shed 5 bases, with 12 bases lying between them. This CDR3 comprises 13 residues. Germline lookup yields CDR1 SEHNR and CDR2 FQNEAQ (reference sequence). In DNA, the CDR3 is TGTGCCAGCAGCCCGGGGGGGAGTACTGAAGCTTTCTTT. Translated, it gives CASSPGGSTEAFF.

The chain uses TRBV2 and TRBJ1-4; 10 bases fit TRBD1. Germline assignment: CDR1 SNHLY and CDR2 FYNNEI. The CDR3 spans 16 residues. J lost 0 bases, V lost 6 bases, and 4 bases had no gene match. Here the CDR3 reads CASSGTGDATNEKLFF. The CDR3, as DNA: TGTGCCAGCAGCGGGACAGGGGACGCAACTAATGAAAAACTGTTTTTT.

The CDR3 DNA reads as TGCAGCGCCCTGGTGGGGAATGTCGAGCAGTACTTC. Protein sequence: CSALVGNVEQYF. The gene calls are TRBV29-1 and TRBJ2-7; D unresolved. V lost 7 bases and J 6 bases, leaving 16 bases between the germline ends. CDR1 is SQVTM, CDR2 ANQGSEA, per germline. The CDR3 runs to 12 residues.

This chain joins TRBV29-1 and TRBJ2-7; TRBD1 matches at 7 bases. Germline assignment: CDR1 SQVTM and CDR2 ANQGSEA. V shed 6 bases and J 1 base; nucleotides not matched to a gene: 6. The CDR3 consists of 13 residues. The CDR3 region has the DNA TGCAGCGTCTGGGACAGCCAATCCTACGAGCAGTACTTC. This gives the protein CSVWDSQSYEQYF.

The gene calls are TRBV5-4 and TRBJ1-6; no clear D gene. CDR1 and CDR2 (germline): SGHNT, YYREEE (reference sequence). This CDR3 contains 16 residues. V was pared by 4 bases and J by 0 bases, with 11 bases between. CDR3 residues: CASSPTPGSYNSPLHF. The CDR3 nucleotides are TGTGCCAGCAGCCCGACCCCGGGCTCCTATAATTCACCCCTCCACTTT.

V usage is TRBV23-1 and J usage is TRBJ1-5, with TRBD1 identical over 7 bases. TRBV23-1 is annotated as an ORF whose role is uncertain. This CDR3 is 22 amino acids long. Trimming removed 0 bases from V and 0 bases from J; junction bases left unmatched: 20. The CDR3 protein is CASSQSKLPSSLQGHSNQPQHF. The CDR3 bases are TGCGCCAGCAGTCAATCGAAGCTCCCATCCAGCTTACAGGGGCATAGCAATCAGCCCCAGCATTTT.

J is TRBJ2-1 and V is TRBV9; 7 bases are a match to TRBD1. V was pared by 5 bases and J by 9 bases, with 8 bases of the junction left unmatched. CDR3 length: 13 amino acids. The germline V gene encodes CDR1 SGDLS and CDR2 YYNGEE. CDR3 coding DNA: TGTGCCAGCAGAGCACAGGGGAGCGGTGAGCAGTTCTTC. Translating it yields CASRAQGSGEQFF.

This rearrangement joins TRBV13 to TRBJ2-1, with unresolved D. V lost 4 bases to trimming and J lost 5 bases, with 3 bases between them. This CDR3 has 11 residues. Germline-derived CDR1 and CDR2 are PRHDT and FYEKMQ (reference sequence). CDR3 protein: CASSWDNEQFF. The CDR3 DNA reads TGTGCCAGCAGCTGGGACAATGAGCAGTTCTTC.

In DNA form, the CDR3 reads TGCAGCGTTGCCAGGACAGGGCGCAGGGAGACCCAGTACTTC. This codes for CSVARTGRRETQYF. The gene calls are TRBV29-1 and TRBJ2-5; 8 positions match TRBD1. V lost 4 bases and J lost 5; bases outside the gene matches: 9. The V gene's germline CDR1 is SQVTM and CDR2 ANQGSEA. The CDR3 spans 14 residues.

V gene TRBV6-5 combines with J gene TRBJ2-3; 7 nucleotides agree with TRBD1. The germline gives CDR1 MNHEY, CDR2 SVGAGI. The CDR3 has 16 residues. V gave up 0 bases and J gave up 3 bases; unmatched junction bases: 6. CDR3 nucleotides: TGTGCCAGCAGTTACTCTCCCGACAGGGAGACAGATACGCAGTATTTT. As protein: CASSYSPDRETDTQYF.

This clone showed up just once. The chain is built from TRBV2 and TRBJ2-7, with 9 bases lining up with TRBD1. The CDR3 runs 15 residues. After removal of 3 bases from V and 6 bases from J, the junction contained 9 bases not matched to a gene. Germline lookup yields CDR1 SNHLY and CDR2 FYNNEI. In DNA, the CDR3 is TGTGCCAGCAGTGAGGGGACAGGGACTTTCATCGAGCAGTACTTC. Translated, it gives CASSEGTGTFIEQYF.

The chain combines TRBV14 with TRBJ2-1; D possibly uses TRBD1 or TRBD2 (5 bases each). Germline assignment: CDR1 SGHDN and CDR2 FVKESK. Trimming cost V 0 bases and J 3 bases, with 12 bases left between them. The CDR3 has 16 residues. The DNA for the CDR3 is TGTGCCAGCAGCCAAGATGGTGGGGGTCTCTACAATGAGCAGTTCTTC. It yields the protein CASSQDGGGLYNEQFF. The variable domain in full, with the rest retrieved from reference TRBV14 and TRBJ2-1, is EAGVTQFPSHSVIEKGQTVTLRCDPISGHDNLYWYRRVMGKEIKFLLHFVKESKQDESGMPNNRFLAERTGGTYSTLKVQPAELEDSGVYFCASSQDGGGLYNEQFFGPGTRLTVL.

The chain recombines TRBV7-9 with TRBJ2-7, with 9 bases aligning to TRBD2. This CDR3 contains 15 residues. The germline V gene has CDR1 SEHNR and CDR2 FQNEAQ (reference sequence). V shed 4 bases, J shed 5 bases, and the junction held 9 bases outside the gene matches. CDR3 DNA sequence: TGTGCCAGCAGCTCCCCCCAGCGGGGGGACAACGAGCAGTACTTC. It encodes CASSSPQRGDNEQYF.

The gene calls are TRBV9 and TRBJ1-6; D remains ambiguous. Trimming cost V 0 bases and J 2 bases, with 6 bases left between them. CDR1 and CDR2 (germline): SGDLS, YYNGEE. The CDR3 contains 15 residues. Here the CDR3 reads CASSVDGTYNSPLHF. The DNA of the CDR3 is TGTGCCAGCAGCGTAGATGGGACCTATAATTCACCCCTCCACTTT.

The V gene is TRBV5-1, the J gene TRBJ1-5, with TRBD1 matching over 8 bases. After removal of 3 bases from V and 3 bases from J, the junction contained 5 bases not matched to a gene. This CDR3 is 15 amino acids long. Germline V CDR1 and CDR2: SGHRS, YFSETQ. CDR3 region: CASSWGTGLNQPQHF. The CDR3 coding sequence is TGCGCCAGCAGCTGGGGGACAGGACTCAATCAGCCCCAGCATTTT.